This T cell receptor (beta chain) comes out of a study of blood T cell repertoires in COVID-19. Study in general: Acute and convalescent COVID-19 specimens originated in the United States, Italy and Spain. From T cells, B-cell-depleted T cells, or PBMCs came the material, which was cDNA or gDNA.

The length of the CDR3 is 17 residues. After removal of 0 bases from V and 5 bases from J, the junction contained 9 bases not matched to a gene. Germline V gene sequence: CDR1 SGDLS, CDR2 YYNGEE. Recovered status in Cohort 3 required two negative PCRs, clearance, or symptom resolution. In the study's own analysis: Estimation of nucleated cell counts relied on the amplification of reference gene primers. TCRdb's table, derived via immunoSEQ multiplex PCR, lists solely in-frame clones and lacks some. That table furnishes V, J and clone size, whereas the DNA furnished D and trimming. The table has about 290,000 clones, 89% seen once; the top ten hold 1.5% to 2%.

The V gene is TRBV9, the J gene TRBJ2-2, with 8 bases aligning to TRBD2. The sequencing sample was made of PBMCs or T cells enriched from blood (not recorded which). This receptor was identified in a woman in her 40s who had recovered from COVID-19. CDR3 nucleotide sequence: TGTGCCAGCAGCGTAGGGGTAGCGGGGATTCGGACCGGGGAGCTGTTTTTT. Translation gives CASSVGVAGIRTGELFF.